This record covers a single T cell receptor beta chain. Antigen unknown. Researchers ran the PCR with 60 Vbeta and 13 Jbeta primers. TCRdb keeps only in-frame clones here, not all; method: immunoSEQ multiplex PCR. This sample carries about 64,000 clones, approximately 70% of them seen once, and the ten largest clones take approximately 14%. This entry belongs to a study of cytomegalovirus exposure and HLA in healthy donors. Study-wide results and limits: Later analysis reportedly placed an Asian-associated ancestry cluster below the roughly 690-donor mean in N-insertions.

The clonotype comes from a male donor in good health and CMV-seropositive. Sequencing input: PBMCs.

The CDR3 reads CASRRLTGSEKLFF. The CDR3 DNA follows: TGTGCCAGCAGGCGACTGACAGGGTCTGAAAAACTGTTTTTT. V is TRBV2 and J is TRBJ1-4; 7 nucleotides match TRBD1. Germline CDR1 SNHLY, CDR2 FYNNEI. Trimming took 6 bases from V and 7 from J; bases not matched to a gene: 8. The CDR3 sequence is 14 residues long.